This T cell receptor beta chain was documented in a study of immune cell composition in non-small cell lung cancer. Study observations and caveats: No significant correlation existed between pack-years smoked and tumour clonality. Tumour-associated clones >0.5% occurred in roughly 30% of adenocarcinomas, roughly 80% of squamous. Lung adenocarcinomas had lower top 10 clone scores and clonality than squamous tumours.

Repertoires were generated with immunoSEQ multiplex PCR, while TCRdb's copy carries only in-frame clones and drops some. The sample contains roughly 14,000 clones, 69% of which appear only once. Genomic DNA came from frozen unsorted single-cell suspensions. Remarks on this clone: The antigen remains undetermined.

The V segment lost 5 bases and the J segment 5 bases; nucleotides outside the gene matches: 13. The CDR3 has 15 residues. Germline V gene data show CDR1 as SQVTM and CDR2 as ANQGSEA. The sequenced sample consisted of lung tumor tissue. The sequence derives from a human donor with non-small cell lung cancer. The chain links TRBV29-1 to TRBJ2-5; 8 nucleotides match TRBD1. CDR3 sequence (DNA): TGCAGCGTTTTCCTGGACAGGGCCTACGGTGAGACCCAGTACTTC. Translation gives CSVFLDRAYGETQYF.